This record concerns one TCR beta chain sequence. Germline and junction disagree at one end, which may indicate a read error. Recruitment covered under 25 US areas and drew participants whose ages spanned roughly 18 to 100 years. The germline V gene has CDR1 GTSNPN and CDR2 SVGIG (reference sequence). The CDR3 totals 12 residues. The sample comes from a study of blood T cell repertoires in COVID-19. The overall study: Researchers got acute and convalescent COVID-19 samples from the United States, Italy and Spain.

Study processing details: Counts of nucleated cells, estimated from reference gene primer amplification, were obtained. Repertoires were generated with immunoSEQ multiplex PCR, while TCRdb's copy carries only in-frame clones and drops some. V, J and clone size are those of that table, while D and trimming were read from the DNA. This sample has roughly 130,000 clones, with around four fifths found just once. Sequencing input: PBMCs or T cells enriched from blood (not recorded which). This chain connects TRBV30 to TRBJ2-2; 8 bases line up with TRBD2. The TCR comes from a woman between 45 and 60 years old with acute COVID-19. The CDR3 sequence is CGREDGTGELFF. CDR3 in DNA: TGCGGGAGGGAGGATGGGACCGGGGAGCTGTTTTTT.